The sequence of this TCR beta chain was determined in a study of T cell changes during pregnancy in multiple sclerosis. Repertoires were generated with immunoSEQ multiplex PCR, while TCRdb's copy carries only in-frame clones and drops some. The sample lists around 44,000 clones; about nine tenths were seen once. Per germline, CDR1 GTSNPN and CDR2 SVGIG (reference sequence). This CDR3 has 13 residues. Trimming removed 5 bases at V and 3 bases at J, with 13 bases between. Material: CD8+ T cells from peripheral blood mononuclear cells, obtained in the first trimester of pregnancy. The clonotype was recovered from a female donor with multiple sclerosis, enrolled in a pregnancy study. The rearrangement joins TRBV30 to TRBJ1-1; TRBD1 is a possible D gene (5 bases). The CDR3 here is CAWERGSYTEAFF. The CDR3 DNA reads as TGTGCCTGGGAGCGGGGGAGTTACACTGAAGCTTTCTTT.